The 26 T cell receptor beta chains below were found in one sample sequenced in a study of shared clonotypes between healthy human individuals. Only in-frame clones appear in the TCRdb table, and some are missing; sequencing was by immunoSEQ multiplex PCR. The repertoire includes some 1.4 million clones, about 96% of them detected once, and roughly 1.1% sits in the top ten. The specimen was naive CD4+ T cells sorted from blood. The subset is: CD45RA+ positively selected. Source of these receptors: a man aged 25 to 40 in good health.

The chain is built from TRBV4-3 and TRBJ1-1, with 8 bases matching TRBD1. With V trimmed by 3 bases and J by 4 bases, 19 bases remained unmatched. The CDR3 has 19 residues. CDR1 and CDR2 from the germline V gene are LGHNA and YSLEER. The CDR3 sequence is CASSQNTGGDGRRRTEAFF. In DNA form, the CDR3 reads TGCGCCAGCAGCCAGAATACAGGGGGTGACGGGAGAAGGCGCACTGAAGCTTTCTTT.

The J gene is TRBJ2-5, the V gene TRBV5-6, with TRBD1 as a possible D gene (6 bases). CDR1 is SGHDT, CDR2 YYEEEE, per germline. CDR3 length: 15 amino acids. The V gene lost 0 bases and the J gene lost 5 bases, with 14 bases spanning the gap. The CDR3 DNA reads as TGTGCCAGCAGCTTGGTTGGACAGCCGAGGGAGACCCAGTACTTC. Translated, it gives CASSLVGQPRETQYF.

This clone has only one observation. The rearrangement links TRBV5-7 to TRBJ2-7, with D hard to call. TRBV5-7 is annotated as an ORF whose role is uncertain. This CDR3 has 10 amino acids. The germline V and J ends were trimmed by 0 bases and 6 bases, with 1 base remaining between them. The CDR3 bases are TGTGCCAGCAGCTTGGTCGAGCAGTACTTC. It yields the protein CASSLVEQYF.

The rearrangement joins TRBV6-6 to TRBJ2-7; possible D gene TRBD2, 5 bases. Trimming cost V 5 bases and J 4 bases, with 15 bases left between them. CDR1 is MNHNY and CDR2 is SVGAGI in the germline V gene (reference sequence). The CDR3 extends over 14 amino acids. The CDR3 protein is CASSDLPGSYEQYF. Here the CDR3 DNA reads TGTGCCAGCAGTGACCTTCCGGGGAGTTACGAGCAGTACTTC.

This clone was picked up one time. The sample holds other DNA sequences that translate to the same CDR3. The V gene is TRBV5-5, the J gene TRBJ1-2; D gene uncertain. V lost 0 bases, J lost 3 bases, and 6 bases lay in between. The CDR3 sequence is 13 residues long. Germline loops: CDR1 SGHKS, CDR2 YYEKEE (reference sequence). The CDR3 is CASSLGRDYGYTF. CDR3 DNA: TGTGCCAGCAGCTTGGGACGGGACTATGGCTACACCTTC.

CDR3 sequence: CASSPHNEVIYEQYF. The CDR3, as DNA: TGTGCCAGCTCACCCCATAATGAGGTGATCTACGAGCAGTACTTC. The chain links TRBV18 to TRBJ2-7; no firm D call. V lost 3 bases and J 3 bases, leaving 15 bases between the germline ends. Germline values: CDR1 KGHSH, CDR2 LQKENI. The CDR3 length is 15 residues.

This rearrangement joins TRBV5-1 to TRBJ2-2; 7 bases match TRBD2. The CDR3 runs to 15 residues. Germline V gives CDR1 SGHRS, CDR2 YFSETQ. V lost 6 bases, J lost 5 bases, and 10 bases stayed unmatched. The CDR3 sequence: CASTVSGAGTGELFF. DNA for the CDR3: TGCGCCAGCACCGTGAGCGGGGCGGGGACCGGGGAGCTGTTTTTT.

This chain links TRBV9 with TRBJ2-7; tentatively, D is TRBD2 (5 bases). The CDR3 is 16 residues long. The V end lost 4 bases, the J end lost 5 bases, and 22 bases lay between the germline ends. Germline CDR1 is SGDLS and CDR2 is YYNGEE. CDR3 in amino acids: CASSPRWGGSNDEQYF. The CDR3 region has the DNA TGTGCCAGCAGCCCAAGATGGGGTGGGAGTAACGACGAGCAGTACTTC. Combining the CDR3 with reference TRBV9 and TRBJ2-7 gives the whole variable domain DSGVTQTPKHLITATGQRVTLRCSPRSGDLSVYWYQQSLDQGLQFLIQYYNGEERAKGNILERFSAQQFPDLHSELNLSSLELGDSALYFCASSPRWGGSNDEQYFGPGTRLTVT.

The V and J genes are TRBV28 and TRBJ2-6, with D hard to call. The V end was cut by 8 bases, the J end by 3 bases, with 8 bases between. CDR3 length equals 13 residues. Germline lookup yields CDR1 MDHEN and CDR2 SYDVKM. The CDR3 region is CASRVGGANVLTF. The CDR3 nucleotides are TGTGCCAGCCGGGTGGGTGGGGCCAACGTCCTGACTTTC. Full variable domain (outside the CDR3, taken from reference TRBV28 and TRBJ2-6): DVKVTQSSRYLVKRTGEKVFLECVQDMDHENMFWYRQDPGLGLRLIYFSYDVKMKEKGDIPEGYSVSREKKERFSLILESASTNQTSMYLCASRVGGANVLTFGAGSRLTVL.

V is TRBV7-7 and J is TRBJ2-1, with TRBD2 matching over 11 bases. V gave up 5 bases and J gave up 4 bases; unmatched junction bases: 16. This CDR3 comprises 19 residues. Germline loops: CDR1 SSHAT, CDR2 FNYEAQ (reference sequence). The CDR3 sequence is CASSKRLLAGVSGYNEQFF. As DNA, the CDR3 is TGTGCCAGCAGCAAAAGATTACTAGCGGGGGTATCAGGGTACAATGAGCAGTTCTTC.

This clone was detected once. V usage is TRBV10-3 and J usage is TRBJ2-1, with 9 bases identical to TRBD2. The CDR3 runs to 14 residues. CDR1 is ENHRY, CDR2 SYGVKD, per germline. V gave up 6 bases and J gave up 4 bases; unmatched junction bases: 4. The CDR3 nucleotides read TGTGCCATCAGGGAGACTAGCGGTTACAATGAGCAGTTCTTC. Protein: CAIRETSGYNEQFF.

This rearrangement joins TRBV5-1 to TRBJ2-1, with D unclear. Trimming took off 0 bases at V and 7 bases at J, with 26 bases between the two ends. The length of the CDR3 is 19 residues. Germline V gene lookup returns CDR1 SGHRS and CDR2 YFSETQ. CDR3 sequence: CASSLVFPGTAAGFNEQFF. CDR3 in DNA: TGCGCCAGCAGCTTGGTATTTCCGGGTACCGCGGCCGGCTTTAATGAGCAGTTCTTC.

This chain connects TRBV9 to TRBJ1-1; D is possibly TRBD1 (5 bases). CDR1 SGDLS and CDR2 YYNGEE come from the germline V gene. The CDR3 consists of 15 residues. V dropped 3 bases and J dropped 3 bases, with 15 bases sitting between them. The DNA of the CDR3 is TGTGCCAGCAGCGGGCAGGGCGGGGAGGACACTGAAGCTTTCTTT. Protein product: CASSGQGGEDTEAFF. The full variable domain, rest sourced from reference TRBV9 and TRBJ1-1, is DSGVTQTPKHLITATGQRVTLRCSPRSGDLSVYWYQQSLDQGLQFLIQYYNGEERAKGNILERFSAQQFPDLHSELNLSSLELGDSALYFCASSGQGGEDTEAFFGQGTRLTVV.

The chain links TRBV2 to TRBJ2-1, with TRBD1 identical over 10 bases. The ends lost 7 bases at V and 0 bases at J; junction bases unmatched: 18. Germline V lookup: CDR1 SNHLY, CDR2 FYNNEI. There are 20 residues in the CDR3. The CDR3 reads CASTKSRQGAGISSYNEQFF. CDR3 in DNA: TGTGCCAGCACTAAGTCGAGACAGGGGGCAGGTATAAGCTCCTACAATGAGCAGTTCTTC.

The rearrangement uses TRBV5-4 and TRBJ2-4, with a possible D match to TRBD2 (6 bases). Germline-derived CDR1 and CDR2 are SGHNT and YYREEE (reference sequence). V dropped 2 bases and J dropped 9 bases, with 15 bases sitting between them. This CDR3 region has 14 residues. The CDR3 coding sequence is TGTGCCAGCAGCTTTTCAGGAGGGGATGCCATTCAGTACTTC. It codes for CASSFSGGDAIQYF. Full variable domain (rest looked up from reference TRBV5-4 and TRBJ2-4): ETGVTQSPTHLIKTRGQQVTLRCSSQSGHNTVSWYQQALGQGPQFIFQYYREEENGRGNFPPRFSGLQFPNYSSELNVNALELDDSALYLCASSFSGGDAIQYFGAGTRLSVL.

On this clone itself: The same CDR3 can be traced to other DNA sequences in this sample. The chain couples TRBV19 to TRBJ1-4; D is uncertain. Germline CDR1 LNHDA, CDR2 SQIVND (reference sequence). The CDR3 sequence is 14 residues long. The germline V and J ends were trimmed by 6 bases and 3 bases, with 11 bases remaining between them. The CDR3 nucleotides are TGTGCCAGTAGCCCAGGAGGCGCTAATGAAAAACTGTTTTTT. This sequence encodes CASSPGGANEKLFF. Combining the CDR3 with reference TRBV19 and TRBJ1-4 gives the whole variable domain DGGITQSPKYLFRKEGQNVTLSCEQNLNHDAMYWYRQDPGQGLRLIYYSQIVNDFQKGDIAEGYSVSREKKESFPLTVTSAQKNPTAFYLCASSPGGANEKLFFGSGTQLSVL.

The gene calls are TRBV14 and TRBJ2-1; TRBD2 is a possible D gene (6 bases). The V and J ends lost 1 base and 9 bases respectively, with 13 bases between them. The V gene's germline CDR1 is SGHDN and CDR2 FVKESK. The CDR3 extends over 14 amino acids. CDR3: CASSQVEAGSEQFF. The CDR3 bases are TGTGCCAGCAGCCAAGTTGAGGCGGGAAGTGAGCAGTTCTTC.

CDR3 sequence: CATSRGDRGRDTQYF. DNA of the CDR3: TGTGCCACCAGCAGAGGGGACAGGGGGCGGGATACGCAGTATTTT. This chain uses TRBV15 with TRBJ2-3; TRBD1 agrees at 12 bases. V lost 1 base to trimming and J lost 6 bases; unmatched junction nucleotides: 2. The CDR3 loop spans 15 amino acids. Germline V gene sequence: CDR1 LNHNV, CDR2 YYDKDF (reference sequence).

The gene calls are TRBV11-2 and TRBJ1-2; possibly TRBD1 for D (5 bases). The CDR3 is 14 amino acids. Germline-derived CDR1 and CDR2 are SGHAT and FQNNGV. Trimming took 1 base from V and 8 from J, leaving 14 bases between them. The CDR3 sequence: CASSLGPGVGGYTF. CDR3 coding DNA: TGTGCCAGCAGCTTAGGCCCGGGGGTGGGCGGCTACACCTTC.

The chain combines TRBV29-1 with TRBJ1-2; 7 bases fit TRBD1. Germline CDR1 is SQVTM and CDR2 is ANQGSEA. The CDR3 is 11 residues long. The V segment lost 4 bases and the J segment 7 bases; nucleotides outside the gene matches: 3. The CDR3, as DNA: TGCAGCGTTGGACAGGGCTTTGGCTACACCTTC. Its protein is CSVGQGFGYTF.

As concerns this clone: Other DNA sequences from this sample encode an identical CDR3 as well. The chain has TRBV5-4 and TRBJ2-5; no firm D call. This CDR3 is 12 amino acids long. Germline loops: CDR1 SGHNT, CDR2 YYREEE (reference sequence). V lost 0 bases and J 2 bases, leaving 2 bases between the germline ends. The CDR3 DNA follows: TGTGCCAGCAGCTTGGGACAAGAGACCCAGTACTTC. It is translated as CASSLGQETQYF.

The CDR3 reads CASSFSYSNQPQHF. The CDR3 nucleotides read TGTGCCAGCAGTTTTAGTTATAGCAATCAGCCCCAGCATTTT. The chain uses TRBV27 and TRBJ1-5; D is ambiguous. Trimming removed 3 bases at V and 0 bases at J, with 6 bases between. Germline V lookup: CDR1 MNHEY, CDR2 SMNVEV (reference sequence). CDR3 length: 14 amino acids.

This clone has only one observation. The gene calls are TRBV18 and TRBJ1-4, with D possibly matching TRBD1 (5 bases). CDR1 and CDR2 from the germline V gene are KGHSH and LQKENI. The V gene lost 5 bases and the J gene lost 8 bases, with 9 bases spanning the gap. CDR3 length: 12 amino acids. The CDR3 coding sequence is TGTGCCAGCTCAGAAAACAGGGAAAAACTGTTTTTT. Translation gives CASSENREKLFF.

The J gene is TRBJ1-5, the V gene TRBV19; perhaps TRBD1 as D (6 bases). CDR1 LNHDA and CDR2 SQIVND come from the germline V gene (reference sequence). This CDR3 has 13 amino acids. With 4 bases removed from V and 10 bases from J, the gap between germline ends came to 14 bases. The CDR3 loop is CASSTDRFLPQHF. CDR3 bases: TGTGCCAGTAGTACAGACAGGTTTTTACCCCAGCATTTT.

The V call is TRBV5-4, the J call TRBJ2-7; perhaps TRBD1 as D (6 bases). V was pared by 0 bases and J by 5 bases, with 15 bases between. CDR1 is SGHNT, CDR2 YYREEE, per germline (reference sequence). CDR3 size: 15 residues. The CDR3 here is CASSLGGERGNEQYF. CDR3 coding DNA: TGTGCCAGCAGCTTGGGCGGAGAAAGGGGGAACGAGCAGTACTTC.

This chain uses TRBV18 with TRBJ2-1, with TRBD2 matching 9 bases. CDR1 is KGHSH, CDR2 LQKENI, per germline. The length of the CDR3 is 15 residues. The V gene end was trimmed by 4 bases and the J gene end by 4 bases; junction bases not matched to a gene: 5. CDR3 bases: TGTGCCAGCTCACTAGGCGGGGGGGAGTACAATGAGCAGTTCTTC. Its protein product is CASSLGGGEYNEQFF.